These 8 T cell receptor beta chains were all obtained from the same sample, sequenced in a study of blood T cell repertoires in COVID-19. Sequenced by immunoSEQ multiplex PCR; TCRdb stores in-frame clones only, minus some. The sample lists 50,000 to 60,000 clones; roughly 90% were seen once. The sequenced sample consisted of peripheral blood. These receptors all stem from a man in his 60s with active COVID-19.

The rearrangement links TRBV10-3 to TRBJ2-7; D is ambiguous. The length of the CDR3 is 15 residues. V lost 0 bases, J lost 2 bases, and 11 bases lay in between. Germline V lookup: CDR1 ENHRY, CDR2 SYGVKD. CDR3 in DNA: TGTGCCATCAGTGAGTCGAGAACAGTTACCTACGAGCAGTACTTC. Protein sequence: CAISESRTVTYEQYF.

The chain is built from TRBV4-2 and TRBJ2-1, with 9 bases identical to TRBD2. Germline assignment: CDR1 LGHNA and CDR2 YNFKEQ. With V trimmed by 0 bases and J by 11 bases, 5 bases remained unmatched. The CDR3 is made up of 14 amino acids. The DNA for the CDR3 is TGTGCCAGCAGCCAAGATACTAGCGGGCCGCAGCAGTTCTTC. Amino acid sequence: CASSQDTSGPQQFF.

The chain carries TRBV27 and TRBJ1-2, with 9 bases that match TRBD1. The CDR3 is 14 amino acids. V trimming: 5 bases; J trimming: 7 bases; junction bases outside the gene matches: 8. Germline values: CDR1 MNHEY, CDR2 SMNVEV (reference sequence). CDR3 sequence (DNA): TGTGCCAGCAGTCCCGGGACAGGGTTAGGTGGCTACACCTTC. Its translation is CASSPGTGLGGYTF.

The chain joins TRBV11-2 to TRBJ2-3, with 9 positions matching TRBD2. The CDR3 has 16 amino acids. Germline CDR1 SGHAT, CDR2 FQNNGV. The J segment lost 6 bases and the V segment lost 2 bases, leaving 9 bases of the junction unmatched. The CDR3 DNA follows: TGTGCCAGCAGCTTAATAGGGACTAGCAAGCGGGATACGCAGTATTTT. Residues: CASSLIGTSKRDTQYF.

J is TRBJ2-1 and V is TRBV5-1; D possibly corresponds to TRBD1 (6 bases). This CDR3 spans 15 amino acids. Germline assignment: CDR1 SGHRS and CDR2 YFSETQ. V was shortened by 0 bases and J by 2 bases, with 9 bases between the two germline ends. The CDR3 DNA is TGCGCCAGCAGCTTGGAGGGGGACGCCTACAATGAGCAGTTCTTC. Translated: CASSLEGDAYNEQFF.

The chain is built from TRBV7-9 and TRBJ2-5; maybe TRBD1 (6 bases). V was shortened by 1 base and J by 9 bases, with 9 bases between the two germline ends. CDR1 is SEHNR and CDR2 is FQNEAQ in the germline V gene (reference sequence). CDR3 size: 12 residues. The CDR3 loop is CASSLVEGAQYF. In DNA, the CDR3 is TGTGCCAGCAGCTTAGTTGAGGGGGCCCAGTACTTC.

The chain recombines TRBV4-2 with TRBJ2-1; 10 nucleotides agree with TRBD2. Germline V gene lookup returns CDR1 LGHNA and CDR2 YNFKEQ. The length of the CDR3 is 23 residues. V lost 0 bases and J lost 4; bases outside the gene matches: 24. The CDR3 sequence is CASSQDRGRTEVSGRIPYNEQFF. CDR3 coding DNA: TGTGCCAGCAGCCAAGATCGGGGCAGGACCGAAGTTAGCGGGAGGATTCCTTACAATGAGCAGTTCTTC.

The V and J genes are TRBV23-1 and TRBJ2-1; 10 bases fit TRBD1. TRBV23-1 is flagged as an ORF with uncertain function. V trimming: 0 bases; J trimming: 7 bases; junction bases outside the gene matches: 6. The CDR3 extends over 16 amino acids. The CDR3 is CASSQSRTGGNNEQFF. The CDR3 DNA reads as TGCGCCAGCAGTCAATCACGGACAGGGGGTAATAATGAGCAGTTCTTC.